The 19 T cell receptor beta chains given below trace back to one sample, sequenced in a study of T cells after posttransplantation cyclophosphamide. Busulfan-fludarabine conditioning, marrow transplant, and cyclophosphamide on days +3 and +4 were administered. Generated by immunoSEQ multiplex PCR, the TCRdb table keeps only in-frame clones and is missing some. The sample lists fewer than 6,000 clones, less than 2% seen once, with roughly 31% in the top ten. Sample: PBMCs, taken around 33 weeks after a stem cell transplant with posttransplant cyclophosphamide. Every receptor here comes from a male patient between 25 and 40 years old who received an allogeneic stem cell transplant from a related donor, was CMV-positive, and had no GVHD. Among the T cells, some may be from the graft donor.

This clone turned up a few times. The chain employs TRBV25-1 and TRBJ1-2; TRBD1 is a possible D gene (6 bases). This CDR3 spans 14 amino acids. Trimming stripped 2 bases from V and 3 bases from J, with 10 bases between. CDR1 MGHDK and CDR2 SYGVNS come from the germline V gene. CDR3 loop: CASSEGQFYYGYTF. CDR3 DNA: TGTGCCAGCAGTGAAGGACAGTTTTACTATGGCTACACCTTC.

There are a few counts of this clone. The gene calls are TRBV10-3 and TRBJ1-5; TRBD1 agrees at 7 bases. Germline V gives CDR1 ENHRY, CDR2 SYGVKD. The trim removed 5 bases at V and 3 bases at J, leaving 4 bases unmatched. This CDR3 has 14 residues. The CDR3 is CAISPGTDNQPQHF. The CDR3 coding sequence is TGTGCCATCAGTCCCGGGACAGACAATCAGCCCCAGCATTTT.

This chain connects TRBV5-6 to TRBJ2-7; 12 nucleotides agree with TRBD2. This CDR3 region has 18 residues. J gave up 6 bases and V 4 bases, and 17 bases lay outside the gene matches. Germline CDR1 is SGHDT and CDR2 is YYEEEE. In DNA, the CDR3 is TGTGCCAGCAGCACGAGACCTAGCGGGAGGGCCTCACGACCCGAGCAGTACTTC. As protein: CASSTRPSGRASRPEQYF.

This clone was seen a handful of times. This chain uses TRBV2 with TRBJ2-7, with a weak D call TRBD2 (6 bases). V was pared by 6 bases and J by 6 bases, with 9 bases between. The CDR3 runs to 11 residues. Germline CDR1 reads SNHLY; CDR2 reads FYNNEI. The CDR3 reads CASRGSGEQYF. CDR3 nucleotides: TGTGCCAGCAGGGGTAGCGGCGAGCAGTACTTC. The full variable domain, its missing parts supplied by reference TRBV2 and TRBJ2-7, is EPEVTQTPSHQVTQMGQEVILRCVPISNHLYFYWYRQILGQKVEFLVSFYNNEISEKSEIFDDQFSVERPDGSNFTLKIRSTKLEDSAMYFCASRGSGEQYFGPGTRLTVT.

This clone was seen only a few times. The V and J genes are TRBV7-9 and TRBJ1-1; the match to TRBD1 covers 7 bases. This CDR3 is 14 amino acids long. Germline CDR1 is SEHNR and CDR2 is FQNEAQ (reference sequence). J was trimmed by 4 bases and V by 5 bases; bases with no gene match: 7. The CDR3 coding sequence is TGTGCCAGCAGCGCCTATGACAGGGCCACTGAAGCTTTCTTT. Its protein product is CASSAYDRATEAFF. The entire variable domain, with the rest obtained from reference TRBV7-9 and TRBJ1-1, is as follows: DTGVSQNPRHKITKRGQNVTFRCDPISEHNRLYWYRQTLGQGPEFLTYFQNEAQLEKSRLLSDRFSAERPKGSFSTLEIQRTEQGDSAMYLCASSAYDRATEAFFGQGTRLTVV.

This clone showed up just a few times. In nucleotides, the CDR3 is TGTGCCTGGAGGATATGGGGGACTGCACAAGAGACCCAGTACTTC. Protein: CAWRIWGTAQETQYF. The V call is TRBV30, the J call TRBJ2-5, with D possibly TRBD2 on 6 matching bases. This CDR3 contains 15 residues. The germline V gene has CDR1 GTSNPN and CDR2 SVGIG (reference sequence). V was trimmed by 3 bases and J by 2 bases, leaving 16 bases between them.

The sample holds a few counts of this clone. The DNA for the CDR3 is TGTGCCAGCAGCAAAGGAGGAGGGGTAGCGGGAGCGTACACCGGGGAGCTGTTTTTT. This codes for CASSKGGGVAGAYTGELFF. The chain links TRBV21-1 to TRBJ2-2; the table's D call TRBD2 went unverified against the DNA. TRBV21-1 is a pseudogene locus. This CDR3 region has 19 residues.

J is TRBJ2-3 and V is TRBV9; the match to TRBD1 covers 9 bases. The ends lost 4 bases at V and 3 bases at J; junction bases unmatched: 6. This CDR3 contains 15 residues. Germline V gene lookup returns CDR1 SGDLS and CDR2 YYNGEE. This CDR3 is CASSMGQGLTDTQYF. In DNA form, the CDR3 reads TGTGCCAGCAGCATGGGACAGGGTTTGACAGATACGCAGTATTTT.

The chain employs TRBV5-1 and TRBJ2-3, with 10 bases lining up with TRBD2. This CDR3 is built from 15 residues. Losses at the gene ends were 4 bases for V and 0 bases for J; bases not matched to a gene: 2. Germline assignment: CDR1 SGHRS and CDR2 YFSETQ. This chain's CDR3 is CASSRSGGSTDTQYF. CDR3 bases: TGCGCCAGCAGCCGTAGCGGGGGGAGCACAGATACGCAGTATTTT. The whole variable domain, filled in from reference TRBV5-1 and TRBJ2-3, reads KAGVTQTPRYLIKTRGQQVTLSCSPISGHRSVSWYQQTPGQGLQFLFEYFSETQRNKGNFPGRFSGRQFSNSRSEMNVSTLELGDSALYLCASSRSGGSTDTQYFGPGTRLTVL.

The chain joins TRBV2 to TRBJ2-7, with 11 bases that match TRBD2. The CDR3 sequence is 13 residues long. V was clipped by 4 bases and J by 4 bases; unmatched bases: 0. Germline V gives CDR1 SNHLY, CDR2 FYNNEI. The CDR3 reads CASSASGRYEQYF. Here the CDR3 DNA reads TGTGCCAGCAGTGCTAGCGGGAGGTACGAGCAGTACTTC.

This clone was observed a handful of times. The CDR3 region has the DNA TGTGCCACAGGGACTAGCGGCGCCTACGAGCAGTACTTC. Its protein product is CATGTSGAYEQYF. This sequence joins TRBV2 and TRBJ2-7; 11 bases line up with TRBD2. J was trimmed by 2 bases and V by 10 bases; bases with no gene match: 4. The CDR3 is 13 amino acids. The germline gives CDR1 SNHLY, CDR2 FYNNEI.

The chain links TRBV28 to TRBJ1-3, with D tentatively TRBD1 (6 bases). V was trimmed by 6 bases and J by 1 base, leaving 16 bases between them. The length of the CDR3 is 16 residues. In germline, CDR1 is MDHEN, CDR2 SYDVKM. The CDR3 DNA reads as TGTGCCAGCAGGGGGACATTAGGGGTATCTGGAAACACCATATATTTT. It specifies CASRGTLGVSGNTIYF.

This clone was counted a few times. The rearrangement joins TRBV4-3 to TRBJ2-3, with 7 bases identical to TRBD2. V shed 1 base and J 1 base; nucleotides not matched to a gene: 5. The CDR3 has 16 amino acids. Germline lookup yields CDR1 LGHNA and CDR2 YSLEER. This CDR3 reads CASSQVRGSGTDTQYF. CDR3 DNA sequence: TGCGCCAGCAGCCAAGTTCGCGGGAGCGGCACAGATACGCAGTATTTT.

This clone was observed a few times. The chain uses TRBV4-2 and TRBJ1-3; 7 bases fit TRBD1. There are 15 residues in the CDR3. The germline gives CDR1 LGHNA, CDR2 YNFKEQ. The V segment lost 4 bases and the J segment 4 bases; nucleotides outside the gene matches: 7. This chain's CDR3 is CASSLSDRSGNTIYF. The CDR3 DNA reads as TGTGCCAGCAGCCTCTCGGACAGGAGCGGAAACACCATATATTTT.

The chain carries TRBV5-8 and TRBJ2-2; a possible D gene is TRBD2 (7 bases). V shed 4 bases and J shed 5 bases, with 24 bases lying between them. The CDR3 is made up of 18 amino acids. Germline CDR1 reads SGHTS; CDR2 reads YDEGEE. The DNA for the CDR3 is TGTGCCAGCAGCCCCCCCCTTTGGGGGGGCATGACGACCGGGGAGCTGTTTTTT. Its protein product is CASSPPLWGGMTTGELFF.

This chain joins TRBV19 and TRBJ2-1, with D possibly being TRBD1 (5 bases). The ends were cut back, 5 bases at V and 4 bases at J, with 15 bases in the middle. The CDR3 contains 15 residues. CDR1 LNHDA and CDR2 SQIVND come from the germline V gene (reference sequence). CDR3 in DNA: TGTGCCAGTAGTGTCGCCCATCCAGGGTACAATGAGCAGTTCTTC. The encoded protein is CASSVAHPGYNEQFF.

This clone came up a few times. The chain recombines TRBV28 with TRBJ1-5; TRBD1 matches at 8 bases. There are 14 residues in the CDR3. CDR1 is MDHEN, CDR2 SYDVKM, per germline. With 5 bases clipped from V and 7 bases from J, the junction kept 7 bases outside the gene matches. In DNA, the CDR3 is TGTGCCAGCAGTCGGTGGACAGGGTTCCAGCCCCAGCATTTT. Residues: CASSRWTGFQPQHF.

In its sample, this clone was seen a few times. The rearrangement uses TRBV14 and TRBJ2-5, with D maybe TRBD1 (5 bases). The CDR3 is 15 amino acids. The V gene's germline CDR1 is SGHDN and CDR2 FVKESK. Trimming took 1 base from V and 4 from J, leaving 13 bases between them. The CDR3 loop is CASSQGYAGPETQYF. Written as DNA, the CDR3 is TGTGCCAGCAGCCAAGGGTACGCAGGGCCAGAGACCCAGTACTTC. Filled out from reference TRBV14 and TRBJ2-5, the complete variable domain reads EAGVTQFPSHSVIEKGQTVTLRCDPISGHDNLYWYRRVMGKEIKFLLHFVKESKQDESGMPNNRFLAERTGGTYSTLKVQPAELEDSGVYFCASSQGYAGPETQYFGPGTRLLVL.

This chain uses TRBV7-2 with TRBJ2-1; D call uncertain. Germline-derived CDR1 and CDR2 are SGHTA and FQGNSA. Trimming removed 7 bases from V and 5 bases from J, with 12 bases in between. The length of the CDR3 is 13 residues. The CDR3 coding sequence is TGTGCCAGCACTAACCCTACCCACAATGAGCAGTTCTTC. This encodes CASTNPTHNEQFF.